Listed below are T cell receptor beta chains from one sample, sequenced in a study of blood T cells in healthy people across ages. TCRdb reprocessed the 5' RACE reads with MiXCR, giving one entry per CDR3 protein. The data contain about 1.6 million distinct CDR3 sequences, 30% to 40% of them singletons. The source material was blood. These receptors originate from a woman aged 25 to 39 in good health. Both conserved end residues are part of each CDR3. Each record gives: V gene, clone size, J gene, D gene, CDR3 protein, CDR3 DNA. A D gene is named only where the DNA matches it firmly. Size is omitted from some rows. Given values are once, few, many or a class for expanded clones.

>TRBV4-1|many|TRBJ2-7|TRBD1
CASTGQGAHEQYF
TGCGCCAGCACGGGACAGGGGGCCCACGAGCAGTACTTC
>TRBV30|-|TRBJ1-5|-
CAWRSNGGPQHF
TGTGCCTGGCGATCAAACGGGGGGCCCCAGCATTTT
>TRBV20-1|many|TRBJ2-7|-
CSASEGYEQYF
TGCAGTGCTAGCGAGGGCTACGAGCAGTACTTC
>TRBV5-1|-|TRBJ2-7|-
CASSEGREEQYF
TGCGCCAGCAGCGAAGGACGGGAGGAGCAGTACTTC
>TRBV6-5|-|TRBJ1-1|-
CAASPGHHNTEAFF
TGTGCCGCGTCTCCGGGACACCATAACACTGAAGCTTTCTTT
>TRBV24-1|-|TRBJ2-1|-
CATSDLQQRDSRGNEQFF
TGTGCCACCAGTGATTTGCAACAGCGGGACAGCCGAGGGAATGAGCAGTTCTTC
>TRBV5-1|-|TRBJ2-1|-
CAGSFRQGGSNEQFF
TGCGCCGGCAGCTTCCGACAGGGAGGTAGCAATGAGCAGTTCTTC
>TRBV4-1|many|TRBJ2-7|TRBD2
CASSQDFTSGTYEQYF
TGCGCCAGCAGCCAAGACTTTACTAGCGGGACCTACGAGCAGTACTTC
>TRBV4-1|-|TRBJ2-7|TRBD2
CASSQYHGTSGIYEQYF
TGCGCCAGCAGCCAATACCACGGGACTAGCGGTATATACGAGCAGTACTTC
>TRBV7-2|many|TRBJ2-1|TRBD2
CASSSQSGLAGANEQFF
TGTGCCAGCAGCTCACAATCAGGACTAGCGGGAGCTAATGAGCAGTTCTTC
>TRBV29-1|-|TRBJ2-5|TRBD2
CSVDFSGRANEQYF
TGCAGCGTTGATTTCAGCGGGAGGGCCAATGAGCAGTACTTC
>TRBV12-3/TRBV12-4|-|TRBJ2-7|TRBD2
CASSFSIAGGYEQYF
TGTGCCAGCAGTTTCAGTATAGCGGGAGGCTACGAGCAGTACTTC
>TRBV27|few|TRBJ2-3|-
CASTRLGASDTQYF
TGTGCCAGCACCCGATTAGGAGCCTCGGATACGCAGTATTTT
>TRBV29-1|many|TRBJ2-7|TRBD2
CSVTGTSGRSYEQYF
TGCAGCGTTACCGGGACTAGCGGGAGATCCTACGAGCAGTACTTC
>TRBV20-1|many|TRBJ1-2|TRBD1
CSANTGGRYYGYTF
TGCAGTGCTAACACAGGGGGAAGGTACTATGGCTACACCTTC
>TRBV6-5|-|TRBJ2-1|-
CASNIYRDSGNEQFF
TGTGCCAGCAACATTTACAGGGACTCAGGGAATGAGCAGTTCTTC
>TRBV4-1|-|TRBJ2-5|-
CASSQGIRGALNGQYF
TGCGCCAGCAGCCAAGGTATTCGGGGGGCGTTGAACGGGCAGTACTTC
>TRBV7-6|-|TRBJ2-6|-
CASSLEDRAGGANVLTF
TGTGCCAGCAGCTTAGAAGACAGGGCGGGGGGGGCCAACGTCCTGACTTTC
>TRBV6-5|many|TRBJ2-3|-
CASSYSRSTDTQYF
TGTGCCAGCAGTTACTCGAGATCAACAGATACGCAGTATTTT
>TRBV5-1|-|TRBJ1-5|TRBD1
CASSSGTGPNQPQHF
TGCGCCAGCAGCTCCGGGACAGGACCTAATCAGCCCCAGCATTTT
>TRBV27|few|TRBJ2-7|-
CASSSVNYEQYF
TGTGCCAGCAGTTCCGTGAACTACGAGCAGTACTTC
>TRBV5-4|-|TRBJ2-1|TRBD2
CASSPSGSWNEQFF
TGTGCCAGCAGCCCAAGCGGGAGTTGGAATGAGCAGTTCTTC
>TRBV29-1|few|TRBJ2-3|-
CSVDRWDTQYF
TGCAGCGTTGACCGGTGGGATACGCAGTATTTT
>TRBV7-2|-|TRBJ2-7|-
CASSSIPGRPPYEQYF
TGTGCCAGCAGCTCCATCCCGGGGCGACCACCCTACGAGCAGTACTTC
>TRBV2|few|TRBJ2-1|TRBD2
CASSAGSGGANEQFF
TGTGCCAGCAGTGCAGGTAGCGGGGGGGCCAATGAGCAGTTCTTC
>TRBV28|-|TRBJ2-5|-
CASSSRGRGLGTQYF
TGTGCCAGCAGTTCCCGGGGCAGGGGATTGGGGACCCAGTACTTC
>TRBV25-1|-|TRBJ2-1|-
CAGSEGIPYNEQFF
TGTGCCGGCAGTGAAGGGATCCCCTACAATGAGCAGTTCTTC
>TRBV29-1|-|TRBJ1-2|-
CSARDLLYGHTF
TGCAGCGCAAGGGACCTCCTCTATGGCCACACCTTC
>TRBV11-2|-|TRBJ1-1|-
CASSPSGVEAFF
TGTGCCAGCAGCCCGAGTGGGGTTGAAGCTTTCTTT
>TRBV10-3|-|TRBJ2-1|-
CAISSNQGIDNEQFF
TGTGCCATCAGTTCTAATCAGGGTATCGACAATGAGCAGTTCTTC
>TRBV5-4|-|TRBJ1-2|-
CASSLPGLGNYGYTF
TGTGCCAGCAGCCTCCCGGGTTTAGGAAACTATGGCTACACCTTC
>TRBV9|few|TRBJ2-5|-
CASSVAGARVGETQYF
TGTGCCAGCAGCGTAGCGGGGGCCAGGGTAGGAGAGACCCAGTACTTC
>TRBV24-1|-|TRBJ2-4|-
CATSEGGQLQSAAKNIQYF
TGTGCCACCAGTGAGGGGGGACAGCTCCAGAGCGCAGCCAAAAACATTCAGTACTTC
>TRBV2|-|TRBJ1-5|-
CASSPNGGHQPQHF
TGTGCCAGCAGTCCGAACGGGGGCCATCAGCCCCAGCATTTT
>TRBV28|-|TRBJ2-7|-
CASSAPGASYEQYF
TGTGCCAGCAGTGCACCGGGGGCTTCCTACGAGCAGTACTTC